This T cell receptor (beta chain) was captured in a study of blood T cell repertoires in COVID-19. On the study more broadly: Samples of COVID-19 (acute and convalescent) were obtained from the United States, Italy and Spain. Sample material is recorded as cDNA or gDNA derived from T cells, B-cell-depleted T cells, or PBMCs.

This CDR3 is built from 14 residues. CDR1 is SNHLY and CDR2 is FYNNEI in the germline V gene. Between the trimmed V and J ends, which lost 3 bases and 4 bases, there was a span of 9 bases. The data were produced by immunoSEQ multiplex PCR, yet TCRdb's version contains in-frame clones alone and is incomplete. The sample includes some 250,000 clones, approximately 91% of them seen just once. The sequence came from a woman aged 40 to 50 with acute COVID-19. The sample was PBMCs or T cells enriched from blood (not recorded which). The chain links TRBV2 to TRBJ1-4; D gene uncertain. The CDR3 DNA is TGTGCCAGCAGTGATCGGTCAAGTAATGAAAAACTGTTTTTT. Its translation is CASSDRSSNEKLFF.